These 28 T cell receptor beta chains were sequenced from one sample in a study of OX40 agonist ivuxolimab in advanced cancers. Assay: immunoSEQ multiplex PCR; the TCRdb copy retains only in-frame clones and omits some. The sample holds more than 70,000 clones, approximately 91% seen once. Source: CD4+ or CD8+ T cells sorted from blood, taken in a trial of the OX40 agonist ivuxolimab. The receptors were gathered from an adult with an advanced solid tumor such as melanoma, head and neck, liver or kidney cancer.

The chain joins TRBV7-2 to TRBJ2-2, with TRBD2 matching 8 bases. Trimming cost V 5 bases and J 1 base; bases outside gene matches: 6. The germline V gene has CDR1 SGHTA and CDR2 FQGNSA. This CDR3 comprises 16 residues. The CDR3 coding sequence is TGTGCCAGCAGCCGAAGCGGGAGTAGGAACACCGGGGAGCTGTTTTTT. Its protein product is CASSRSGSRNTGELFF.

This clone was seen more than once but under ten times. This chain connects TRBV7-8 to TRBJ2-6; possible D gene TRBD1, 5 bases. Germline V gene sequence: CDR1 SGHVS, CDR2 FQNEAQ. Trimming took off 7 bases at V and 4 bases at J, with 17 bases between the two ends. The CDR3 consists of 16 residues. The CDR3 DNA follows: TGTGCCAGCACCCTACAACAGGCGGCGGGGGCCAACGTCCTGACTTTC. Residues: CASTLQQAAGANVLTF.

This clone appeared a single time. In nucleotides, the CDR3 is TGTGCCAGCAGCCAATGTCGGGGGGAAAGTCAGCCCCAGCATTTT. Its protein product is CASSQCRGESQPQHF. V is TRBV21-1 and J is TRBJ1-5. TRBV21-1 is flagged as a pseudogene. The CDR3 sequence is 15 residues long.

The chain uses TRBV10-3 and TRBJ1-3, with 7 bases matching TRBD1. In germline, CDR1 is ENHRY, CDR2 SYGVKD. V lost 5 bases and J lost 0; bases outside the gene matches: 10. The CDR3 consists of 17 residues. The CDR3 DNA sequence: TGTGCCATCAGTAAGACAGGGCTGGGTTTCTCTGGAAACACCATATATTTT. Its protein product is CAISKTGLGFSGNTIYF.

V and J are TRBV5-6 and TRBJ2-1; D uncertain. CDR1 is SGHDT, CDR2 YYEEEE, per germline. Trimming took off 1 base at V and 9 bases at J, with 5 bases between the two ends. The CDR3 is 11 amino acids. CDR3 in amino acids: CASSLQGEQFF. The CDR3 bases are TGTGCCAGCAGCTTGCAAGGTGAGCAGTTCTTC. Together with reference TRBV5-6 and TRBJ2-1, the CDR3 gives the full variable domain: DAGVTQSPTHLIKTRGQQVTLRCSPKSGHDTVSWYQQALGQGPQFIFQYYEEEERQRGNFPDRFSGHQFPNYSSELNVNALLLGDSALYLCASSLQGEQFFGPGTRLTVL.

The gene calls are TRBV5-5 and TRBJ2-6; no clear D. CDR1 and CDR2 from the germline V gene are SGHKS and YYEKEE (reference sequence). Trimming pared 2 bases from V and 0 bases from J, leaving 6 bases between. The CDR3 is 15 amino acids. CDR3 sequence reads: CASSLRLSGANVLTF. CDR3 sequence (DNA): TGTGCCAGCAGCTTACGCCTCTCTGGGGCCAACGTCCTGACTTTC. The full variable domain, completed using reference TRBV5-5 and TRBJ2-6, is DAGVTQSPTHLIKTRGQQVTLRCSPISGHKSVSWYQQVLGQGPQFIFQYYEKEERGRGNFPDRFSARQFPNYSSELNVNALLLGDSALYLCASSLRLSGANVLTFGAGSRLTVL.

The CDR3 sequence is CATSGTGQDQPQHF. The CDR3 nucleotides read TGTGCCACCTCCGGGACAGGGCAAGATCAGCCCCAGCATTTT. The chain has TRBV6-1 and TRBJ1-5; 9 bases agree with TRBD1. The V gene's germline CDR1 is MNHNS and CDR2 SASEGT. The CDR3 length is 14 residues. V shed 10 bases and J 5 bases; nucleotides not matched to a gene: 9.

The chain is built from TRBV6-5 and TRBJ1-4; 10 bases map to TRBD1. Per the germline V gene, CDR1 is MNHEY and CDR2 is SVGAGI. The V segment lost 6 bases and the J segment 8 bases; nucleotides outside the gene matches: 6. The CDR3 has 14 amino acids. CDR3 bases: TGTGCCAGCAGCGCGACAGGGGGCGAAGAAAAACTGTTTTTT. It encodes CASSATGGEEKLFF.

This clone appeared a single time. The chain carries TRBV10-2 and TRBJ2-5, with 9 bases matching TRBD1. Germline V gene lookup returns CDR1 WSHSY and CDR2 SAAADI. This CDR3 region has 14 residues. Unmatched junction bases numbered 4, after V lost 2 bases and J lost 6 bases. The CDR3 nucleotides are TGCGCCAGCAGTGAGCCGGGACAGGGAAAGACCCAGTACTTC. It specifies CASSEPGQGKTQYF.

The chain employs TRBV6-1 and TRBJ1-2; 9 nucleotides line up with TRBD1. Germline V gene lookup returns CDR1 MNHNS and CDR2 SASEGT. CDR3 length: 14 amino acids. The J segment lost 3 bases and the V segment lost 6 bases, leaving 5 bases of the junction unmatched. The CDR3 coding sequence is TGTGCCAGCAGCGTCACAGGGGGCGACTATGGCTACACCTTC. Residues: CASSVTGGDYGYTF.

This clone showed up just once. The chain recombines TRBV5-1 with TRBJ2-5; 9 nucleotides align to TRBD2. With 3 bases clipped from V and 4 bases from J, the junction kept 19 bases outside the gene matches. The CDR3 consists of 19 residues. The germline V gene has CDR1 SGHRS and CDR2 YFSETQ. This chain's CDR3 is CASSSLPVAGDIGSETQYF. DNA of the CDR3: TGCGCCAGCAGCTCACTCCCGGTAGCGGGAGATATAGGGTCAGAGACCCAGTACTTC.

The chain recombines TRBV28 with TRBJ1-5; D is perhaps TRBD1 (6 bases). The germline V gene encodes CDR1 MDHEN and CDR2 SYDVKM. V lost 8 bases and J lost 2, with 16 bases in between. This CDR3 has 15 residues. This CDR3 reads CASGLLGAGNQPQHF. The CDR3 nucleotides are TGTGCCAGCGGTCTTCTGGGGGCAGGCAATCAGCCCCAGCATTTT.

The chain combines TRBV28 with TRBJ2-5, with a weak D call TRBD1 (5 bases). V shed 10 bases and J shed 1 base, with 10 bases lying between them. Germline V lookup: CDR1 MDHEN, CDR2 SYDVKM. The CDR3 extends over 12 amino acids. Written as DNA, the CDR3 is TGTGCCACCGAACAGGCCCAAGAGACCCAGTACTTC. Translation gives CATEQAQETQYF.

The chain carries TRBV28 and TRBJ1-2, with a tentative D call TRBD1 (5 bases). The CDR3 is 16 amino acids. CDR1 is MDHEN and CDR2 is SYDVKM in the germline V gene. Trimming left V 8 bases short and J 4 bases short, with 23 bases between. The CDR3 nucleotides read TGTGCCAGCGACACCGGGGGAGCCCCCAGATTCTATGGCTACACCTTC. Translation gives CASDTGGAPRFYGYTF.

CDR3 protein: CASRQVSNTEAFF. CDR3 DNA sequence: TGTGCCAGCAGACAGGTTTCGAACACTGAAGCTTTCTTT. The chain couples TRBV28 to TRBJ1-1; tentatively, D is TRBD1 (5 bases). The germline V gene encodes CDR1 MDHEN and CDR2 SYDVKM. V was cut by 6 bases and J by 1 base, with 9 bases left in between. This CDR3 has 13 residues.

The genes are TRBV11-2 and TRBJ2-7, with TRBD2 as a possible D gene (6 bases). With 1 base removed from V and 1 base from J, the gap between germline ends came to 8 bases. The CDR3 is made up of 14 amino acids. Germline CDR1 reads SGHAT; CDR2 reads FQNNGV. The CDR3: CASSLAGESYEQYF. CDR3 sequence (DNA): TGTGCCAGCAGCTTAGCGGGAGAGTCCTACGAGCAGTACTTC.

This rearrangement joins TRBV6-5 to TRBJ2-3; D uncertain. The CDR3 spans 13 residues. V lost 6 bases and J 0 bases, leaving 7 bases between the germline ends. CDR1 is MNHEY and CDR2 is SVGAGI in the germline V gene. The DNA for the CDR3 is TGTGCCAGCAGACAGCCTAGCACAGATACGCAGTATTTT. Its protein product is CASRQPSTDTQYF.

The genes are TRBV7-2 and TRBJ2-2; 13 positions match TRBD2. The CDR3 runs to 17 residues. Trimming removed 5 bases from V and 8 bases from J; junction bases left unmatched: 11. Germline V gene data show CDR1 as SGHTA and CDR2 as FQGNSA. CDR3 amino acids: CASSATSGLAGAGELFF. CDR3 bases: TGTGCCAGCAGCGCCACCTCCGGACTAGCGGGAGCAGGGGAGCTGTTTTTT.

The chain uses TRBV6-6 and TRBJ2-3; the D is unclear. The CDR3 is 12 residues long. Per germline, CDR1 MNHNY and CDR2 SVGAGI (reference sequence). V gave up 2 bases and J gave up 5 bases, with 5 bases separating them. The CDR3 sequence: CASSYPGDTQYF. CDR3 sequence (DNA): TGTGCCAGCAGTTACCCAGGAGATACGCAGTATTTT.

The chain employs TRBV5-4 and TRBJ2-1; 12 bases are a match to TRBD2. Looked up from germline, CDR1 is SGHNT and CDR2 is YYREEE (reference sequence). Trimming at V came to 4 bases and at J to 6 bases, leaving 8 bases not matched to a gene. CDR3 length equals 16 residues. The CDR3 DNA reads as TGTGCCAGCAGCCCGACAACTAGCGGGAGGACCAATGAGCAGTTCTTC. This gives the protein CASSPTTSGRTNEQFF.

This sequence joins TRBV5-5 and TRBJ1-5; perhaps TRBD1 as D (5 bases). CDR1 and CDR2 (germline): SGHKS, YYEKEE (reference sequence). Between the trimmed V and J ends, which lost 4 bases and 3 bases, there was a span of 11 bases. CDR3 length: 14 residues. The CDR3 DNA sequence: TGTGCCAGCAGCCCACAGGATTTCAATCAGCCCCAGCATTTT. This gives the protein CASSPQDFNQPQHF.

The gene calls are TRBV7-7 and TRBJ2-3, with TRBD2 matching over 10 bases. CDR3 size: 15 residues. Germline lookup yields CDR1 SSHAT and CDR2 FNYEAQ (reference sequence). Trimming cost V 6 bases and J 3 bases; bases outside gene matches: 6. The CDR3 sequence: CASSPGLAETDTQYF. The CDR3, as DNA: TGTGCCAGCAGTCCAGGACTAGCGGAGACAGATACGCAGTATTTT.

Comment on this clone: Other DNA sequences from this sample encode an identical CDR3 as well. The chain is built from TRBV12-5 and TRBJ2-2; unclear D gene. CDR3 length equals 12 residues. Per the germline V gene, CDR1 is LGHNT and CDR2 is FRNRAP. V lost 6 bases and J 3 bases, leaving 5 bases between the germline ends. DNA of the CDR3: TGTGCTAGTGGCCACGACACCGGGGAGCTGTTTTTT. It codes for CASGHDTGELFF.

CDR3 coding DNA: TGTGCCAGCAGTACCCCGAGTCATAGCAATCAGCCCCAGCATTTT. It is translated as CASSTPSHSNQPQHF. This chain connects TRBV28 to TRBJ1-5, with no clear D. Per germline, CDR1 MDHEN and CDR2 SYDVKM. This CDR3 has 15 amino acids. Deletions cut 5 bases from V and 0 bases from J, with 11 bases between. The complete variable domain, with remaining parts taken from reference TRBV28 and TRBJ1-5, reads DVKVTQSSRYLVKRTGEKVFLECVQDMDHENMFWYRQDPGLGLRLIYFSYDVKMKEKGDIPEGYSVSREKKERFSLILESASTNQTSMYLCASSTPSHSNQPQHFGDGTRLSIL.

V and J are TRBV28 and TRBJ1-5, with D uncertain. Deletions cut 3 bases from V and 5 bases from J, with 5 bases between. CDR1 and CDR2 from the germline V gene are MDHEN and SYDVKM. The CDR3 has 12 amino acids. Here the CDR3 reads CASSFPDQPQHF. CDR3 bases: TGTGCCAGCAGTTTCCCTGATCAGCCCCAGCATTTT.

The chain recombines TRBV18 with TRBJ1-2; 8 nucleotides match TRBD1. The CDR3 is 17 amino acids. V dropped 3 bases and J dropped 5; count of bases not matched to a gene: 14. Germline V gene data show CDR1 as KGHSH and CDR2 as LQKENI. CDR3: CASSPIPNQGARYGYTF. DNA for the CDR3: TGTGCCAGCTCACCTATACCGAATCAGGGGGCCAGATATGGCTACACCTTC.

This clone was seen more than once but under ten times. V usage is TRBV28 and J usage is TRBJ2-3; either TRBD1 or TRBD2 may supply D (5 bases each). Germline lookup yields CDR1 MDHEN and CDR2 SYDVKM. Trimming stripped 8 bases from V and 0 bases from J, with 18 bases between. This CDR3 spans 16 amino acids. The CDR3 coding sequence is TGTGCCAGCGGCTCCCCGGGACGGACTAGCACAGATACGCAGTATTTT. The encoded protein is CASGSPGRTSTDTQYF.

The V call is TRBV7-8, the J call TRBJ1-4; D unclear. Trimming took 1 base from V and 0 from J, leaving 12 bases between them. Per the germline V gene, CDR1 is SGHVS and CDR2 is FQNEAQ. The CDR3 length is 17 residues. The CDR3 DNA reads as TGTGCCAGCAGCTTAGGAGGCGGGTTTGCAACTAATGAAAAACTGTTTTTT. Its translation: CASSLGGGFATNEKLFF.